This TCR beta chain was found in a study of response to subunit inactivated influenza vaccine. TCRdb re-called the RT-PCR reads with MiXCR, one entry per CDR3 protein. The data contain 710,000 or so distinct CDR3 sequences, about 15% of them seen just once; the ten biggest clones take up roughly 10%. CDR3 size: 14 residues. Germline V gene sequence: CDR1 SEHNR, CDR2 FQNEAQ (reference sequence). The V end lost 7 bases, the J end lost 5 bases, and 15 bases lay between the germline ends. The rearrangement joins TRBV7-9 to TRBJ2-1; D gene unclear. This TCR came from a man aged 50-60 years who received an inactivated influenza vaccine. The sample in question was PBMCs from blood, obtained about 12 days after vaccination. The CDR3 sequence: CASTGPPSHNEQFF. The CDR3 coding sequence is TGTGCCAGCACTGGGCCCCCGAGCCACAATGAGCAGTTCTTC.